The sequence of this TCR beta chain was determined in a study of T-cell reconstitution after alpha-beta-depleted transplantation in children. Overall study results and limits: Alpha-beta T cells present about two months after transplant were reported to originate from several hundred expanded graft clones.

This clonotype was detected a few times. What it binds is unknown. The CDR3 spans 16 residues. V was pared by 1 base and J by 2 bases, with 15 bases between. CDR1 is SGHTA and CDR2 is FQGNSA in the germline V gene. Preparation of the TCRbeta library used unique molecular identifiers. TCRdb ran MiXCR on the PCR reads and lists one entry per CDR3 protein. The table lists almost 250,000 distinct CDR3 sequences, roughly a quarter of them singletons, with around 2.5% in the top ten. The origin of this receptor is a girl aged 2-10 years with Fanconi anemia, due to receive a stem cell transplant. The chain employs TRBV7-2 and TRBJ2-7, with no clear D. Source: PBMCs, taken before TCRalphabeta/CD19-depleted stem cell transplant. CDR3 sequence: CASSLGSAGLTYEQYF. The CDR3 nucleotides are TGTGCCAGCAGCTTAGGATCGGCCGGCCTCACCTACGAGCAGTACTTC. The full variable domain, its missing parts supplied by reference TRBV7-2 and TRBJ2-7, is GAGVSQSPSNKVTEKGKDVELRCDPISGHTALYWYRQSLGQGLEFLIYFQGNSAPDKSGLPSDRFSAERTGGSVSTLTIQRTQQEDSAVYLCASSLGSAGLTYEQYFGPGTRLTVT.